Sequencing of this TCR beta chain was carried out in a study of blood T cell repertoires in COVID-19. CDR3 length: 14 amino acids. The V gene end was trimmed by 5 bases and the J gene end by 10 bases; junction bases not matched to a gene: 9. CDR1 is SGHRS, CDR2 YFSETQ, per germline. Here immunoSEQ multiplex PCR was the method, and the copy in TCRdb shows in-frame clones only, minus some. The profile shows fewer than 60,000 clones, less than 90% of them singletons. The sequencing input was peripheral blood. This rearrangement joins TRBV5-1 to TRBJ1-6; TRBD1 matches 7 bases. This clonotype was obtained from an elderly woman with acute or convalescent COVID-19. The CDR3 sequence: CASRRGTENSPLHF. The DNA of the CDR3 is TGCGCCAGCAGAAGGGGGACAGAAAACTCACCCCTCCACTTT.